These 32 T cell receptor beta chains originate from one sample sequenced in a study of STAT5B mutations in CD4+ large granular lymphocyte leukemia. Produced via immunoSEQ multiplex PCR; TCRdb's table is partial and in-frame only. Of tens of thousands of clones in the sample, about 70% were seen once. Sequenced input: CD4+ T cells from blood buffy coats. These receptors originate from a human donor in good health.

The chain employs TRBV9 and TRBJ1-3, with unresolved D. Deletions cut 2 bases from V and 0 bases from J, with 9 bases between. The CDR3 runs to 15 residues. CDR1 SGDLS and CDR2 YYNGEE come from the germline V gene. The CDR3 reads CASSVESSSGNTIYF. In DNA form, the CDR3 reads TGTGCCAGCAGCGTCGAAAGTAGCTCTGGAAACACCATATATTTT.

This clone was found a few times. This chain connects TRBV7-2 to TRBJ1-2; maybe TRBD1 (6 bases). This CDR3 region has 15 residues. Germline CDR1 is SGHTA and CDR2 is FQGNSA. V was trimmed by 1 base and J by 2 bases, leaving 11 bases between them. The CDR3: CASSLDGGPNYGYTF. The CDR3 DNA reads TGTGCCAGCAGCTTAGACGGGGGCCCGAACTATGGCTACACCTTC.

The chain carries TRBV7-2 and TRBJ1-1; 8 bases align to TRBD1. The CDR3 has 13 amino acids. The V segment lost 5 bases and the J segment 4 bases; nucleotides outside the gene matches: 3. Germline values: CDR1 SGHTA, CDR2 FQGNSA. This CDR3 is CASSVGQATEAFF. The CDR3, as DNA: TGTGCCAGCAGCGTGGGACAGGCCACTGAAGCTTTCTTT.

This clone was seen a handful of times. The chain joins TRBV19 to TRBJ1-1, with 7 positions matching TRBD1. The germline CDR1 and CDR2 sequences are LNHDA and SQIVND (reference sequence). V lost 3 bases, J lost 6 bases, and 4 bases stayed unmatched. The CDR3 is 13 residues long. CDR3 region: CASSIDRVAEAFF. CDR3 sequence (DNA): TGTGCCAGTAGTATCGACAGGGTCGCTGAAGCTTTCTTT.

The chain is built from TRBV5-4 and TRBJ2-7, with D hard to call. This CDR3 comprises 14 residues. V shed 3 bases and J shed 5 bases, with 15 bases lying between them. From germline, CDR1 is SGHNT and CDR2 YYREEE (reference sequence). The CDR3 bases are TGTGCCAGCAGCTCCCTGTTCGGTACCCACGAGCAGTACTTC. Encoded protein: CASSSLFGTHEQYF.

This clone occurred a few times. The chain has TRBV18 and TRBJ2-5; D remains unclear. The CDR3 has 11 residues. Looked up from germline, CDR1 is KGHSH and CDR2 is LQKENI. Trimming took off 3 bases at V and 5 bases at J, with 4 bases between the two ends. The CDR3 region is CASSPRETQYF. The CDR3 region has the DNA TGTGCCAGCTCACCCAGGGAGACCCAGTACTTC.

V gene TRBV7-6 combines with J gene TRBJ2-5; either TRBD1 or TRBD2 may supply D (5 bases each). The germline CDR1 and CDR2 sequences are SGHVS and FNYEAQ. V lost 0 bases and J 4 bases, leaving 21 bases between the germline ends. This CDR3 spans 18 amino acids. CDR3: CASSLAGRVNVKIETQYF. Written as DNA, the CDR3 is TGTGCCAGCAGCTTAGCGGGACGGGTCAACGTGAAGATAGAGACCCAGTACTTC.

The chain uses TRBV6-5 and TRBJ1-5, with D uncertain. Trimming pared 2 bases from V and 2 bases from J, leaving 7 bases between. Germline lookup yields CDR1 MNHEY and CDR2 SVGAGI. The CDR3 contains 14 residues. The CDR3 sequence: CASSYDGGNQPQHF. Written as DNA, the CDR3 is TGTGCCAGCAGTTACGACGGGGGCAATCAGCCCCAGCATTTT.

The chain carries TRBV30 and TRBJ2-7, with 7 nucleotides matching TRBD1. V was clipped by 2 bases and J by 4 bases; unmatched bases: 5. The CDR3 runs to 13 residues. Germline lookup yields CDR1 GTSNPN and CDR2 SVGIG (reference sequence). For the CDR3, the DNA is TGTGCCTGGAGTTGGGGACAGCGTTACGAGCAGTACTTC. Residues: CAWSWGQRYEQYF.

The chain carries TRBV5-1 and TRBJ2-1; 8 nucleotides match TRBD1. After removal of 2 bases from V and 3 bases from J, the junction contained 4 bases not matched to a gene. Germline CDR1 reads SGHRS; CDR2 reads YFSETQ. This CDR3 comprises 15 residues. The CDR3 spells CASSFDRGRYNEQFF. The CDR3 region has the DNA TGCGCCAGCAGCTTCGACAGGGGTCGCTACAATGAGCAGTTCTTC.

J is TRBJ1-1 and V is TRBV30; 10 nucleotides match TRBD1. CDR3 length equals 14 residues. Germline lookup yields CDR1 GTSNPN and CDR2 SVGIG (reference sequence). With V trimmed by 8 bases and J by 5 bases, 11 bases remained unmatched. In DNA form, the CDR3 reads TGTGCCCAGACTCGACAGGGGGCGCGGACTGAAGCTTTCTTT. Translation: CAQTRQGARTEAFF.

The chain couples TRBV7-6 to TRBJ1-3; possibly TRBD1 for D (5 bases). The CDR3 extends over 13 amino acids. Germline loops: CDR1 SGHVS, CDR2 FNYEAQ. V lost 1 base and J 4 bases, leaving 5 bases between the germline ends. CDR3 sequence: CASSLDRGNTIYF. The CDR3 nucleotides read TGTGCCAGCAGCTTAGACAGGGGAAACACCATATATTTT. Together with reference TRBV7-6 and TRBJ1-3, the CDR3 gives the full variable domain: GAGVSQSPRYKVTKRGQDVALRCDPISGHVSLYWYRQALGQGPEFLTYFNYEAQQDKSGLPNDRFSAERPEGSISTLTIQRTEQRDSAMYRCASSLDRGNTIYFGEGSWLTVV.

J is TRBJ1-1 and V is TRBV11-2, with 11 bases lining up with TRBD1. Germline trimming cut 2 bases from V and 0 bases from J; bases unmatched to any gene: 5. The CDR3 has 17 amino acids. Germline V lookup: CDR1 SGHAT, CDR2 FQNNGV. The CDR3 reads CASSLYVGQGVNTEAFF. DNA of the CDR3: TGTGCCAGCAGCTTATATGTGGGACAGGGGGTGAACACTGAAGCTTTCTTT.

V and J are TRBV5-6 and TRBJ2-7; 9 bases are shared with TRBD1. The CDR3 extends over 14 amino acids. V was pared by 2 bases and J by 7 bases, with 7 bases of the junction left unmatched. Per germline, CDR1 SGHDT and CDR2 YYEEEE. The CDR3 coding sequence is TGTGCCAGCAGCTTAGGGACAGGGTCCTCGGAGCAGTACTTC. Protein product: CASSLGTGSSEQYF.

Written as DNA, the CDR3 is TGTGCCAGAAGCAGGACAGTGTCTGGAAACACCATATATTTT. It specifies CARSRTVSGNTIYF. The chain carries TRBV5-3 and TRBJ1-3, with a possible D match to TRBD1 (6 bases). Being an ORF, TRBV5-3 has a function that is uncertain. V dropped 4 bases and J dropped 1 base, with 9 bases sitting between them. CDR3 size: 14 residues.

The chain carries TRBV29-1 and TRBJ1-1, with D possibly TRBD1 on 5 matching bases. CDR3 size: 11 residues. Deletions cut 8 bases from V and 3 bases from J, with 10 bases between. The V gene's germline CDR1 is SQVTM and CDR2 ANQGSEA. CDR3 bases: TGCAGCCCTCGGGGGGACACTGAAGCTTTCTTT. Its translation: CSPRGDTEAFF.

The chain employs TRBV6-5 and TRBJ1-1; TRBD1 might be the D (5 bases). The length of the CDR3 is 15 residues. V lost 0 bases to trimming and J lost 5 bases, with 13 bases between them. Germline V gene data show CDR1 as MNHEY and CDR2 as SVGAGI. CDR3 sequence: CASSYSSGGDTEAFF. The CDR3 DNA reads as TGTGCCAGCAGTTACTCGTCGGGGGGGGATACTGAAGCTTTCTTT.

This rearrangement joins TRBV5-5 to TRBJ1-4; unclear D gene. CDR1 SGHKS and CDR2 YYEKEE come from the germline V gene (reference sequence). Between the trimmed V and J ends, which lost 2 bases and 0 bases, there was a span of 5 bases. This CDR3 comprises 14 residues. The CDR3 DNA is TGTGCCAGCAGCTTCGGGACAACTAATGAAAAACTGTTTTTT. Amino acid sequence: CASSFGTTNEKLFF.

The rearrangement links TRBV6-1 to TRBJ1-2; 8 bases line up with TRBD1. This CDR3 has 14 amino acids. With V trimmed by 6 bases and J by 7 bases, 10 bases remained unmatched. Per germline, CDR1 MNHNS and CDR2 SASEGT. The CDR3 DNA is TGTGCCAGCAGAGACAGGGGTCCGGCCGGTGGCTACACCTTC. This encodes CASRDRGPAGGYTF.

CDR3 DNA sequence: TGTGCCAGCAGCGTAGGGGCTGCCAGAGGGCCCCAGCATTTT. Protein product: CASSVGAARGPQHF. The rearrangement joins TRBV7-8 to TRBJ1-5, with D perhaps matching TRBD1 (5 bases). CDR1 is SGHVS and CDR2 is FQNEAQ in the germline V gene. The V gene lost 5 bases and the J gene lost 9 bases, with 17 bases spanning the gap. The CDR3 is 14 residues long.

The CDR3 spells CASSLVGPGLGEAFF. The CDR3 nucleotides are TGCGCCAGCAGCTTGGTCGGACCGGGTCTAGGTGAAGCTTTCTTT. J is TRBJ1-1 and V is TRBV5-1; D is undetermined. Germline V gene sequence: CDR1 SGHRS, CDR2 YFSETQ. This CDR3 is built from 15 residues. V dropped 0 bases and J dropped 7 bases, with 16 bases sitting between them.

This sequence joins TRBV28 and TRBJ1-4; 10 bases line up with TRBD1. This CDR3 spans 14 amino acids. Germline CDR1 reads MDHEN; CDR2 reads SYDVKM. The ends lost 6 bases at V and 5 bases at J; junction bases unmatched: 3. The chain's CDR3 is CASSSGQGNEKLFF. CDR3 DNA: TGTGCCAGCAGCTCGGGACAGGGGAATGAAAAACTGTTTTTT.

This chain connects TRBV5-4 to TRBJ2-7; the D gene is possibly TRBD1 (6 bases). Trimming left V 1 base short and J 3 bases short, with 11 bases between. Germline values: CDR1 SGHNT, CDR2 YYREEE (reference sequence). CDR3 length: 14 amino acids. The CDR3 DNA is TGTGCCAGCAGCTTGTCCAGGGGTTTCTACGAGCAGTACTTC. This sequence encodes CASSLSRGFYEQYF.

The CDR3 loop is CASSFTGAGANVLTF. CDR3 DNA: TGTGCCAGCAGCTTTACAGGGGCTGGGGCCAACGTCCTGACTTTC. The chain has TRBV5-8 and TRBJ2-6; 7 bases map to TRBD1. The CDR3 covers 15 residues. The V gene's germline CDR1 is SGHTS and CDR2 YDEGEE. Germline trimming cut 2 bases from V and 2 bases from J; bases unmatched to any gene: 1.

CDR3 residues: CSAERGGIQYF. The CDR3 nucleotides are TGCAGTGCTGAGCGGGGGGGCATTCAGTACTTC. The chain couples TRBV20-1 to TRBJ2-4; 10 bases are shared with TRBD2. Germline assignment: CDR1 DFQATT and CDR2 SNEGSKA (reference sequence). This CDR3 contains 11 residues. V was clipped by 5 bases and J by 9 bases; unmatched bases: 1.

CDR3 amino acids: CASSFSSSDEQYF. CDR3 nucleotides: TGTGCCAGCAGCTTTAGTTCTAGCGACGAGCAGTACTTC. The chain joins TRBV7-9 to TRBJ2-7, with D possibly matching TRBD2 (6 bases). Germline V gene data show CDR1 as SEHNR and CDR2 as FQNEAQ (reference sequence). The ends were cut back, 3 bases at V and 5 bases at J, with 11 bases in the middle. The CDR3 extends over 13 amino acids.

The chain is built from TRBV7-8 and TRBJ2-1; perhaps TRBD1 as D (5 bases). Germline V gene sequence: CDR1 SGHVS, CDR2 FQNEAQ. This CDR3 is built from 13 residues. Trimming removed 5 bases from V and 9 bases from J, with 14 bases in between. CDR3 protein: CASSRDSNGEQFF. As DNA, the CDR3 is TGTGCCAGCAGCCGAGACAGCAACGGTGAGCAGTTCTTC.

This chain joins TRBV11-2 and TRBJ2-3, with D maybe TRBD2 (5 bases). The CDR3 is 15 residues long. Germline V gene lookup returns CDR1 SGHAT and CDR2 FQNNGV. V was trimmed by 4 bases and J by 2 bases, leaving 13 bases between them. DNA for the CDR3: TGTGCCAGCAGCTCACTAGTATTAGTCACAGATACGCAGTATTTT. It codes for CASSSLVLVTDTQYF.

This chain uses TRBV9 with TRBJ2-5; 10 bases align to TRBD1. Looked up from germline, CDR1 is SGDLS and CDR2 is YYNGEE. Unmatched junction bases numbered 10, after V lost 3 bases and J lost 5 bases. CDR3 length: 16 amino acids. As DNA, the CDR3 is TGTGCCAGCAGCGCAAGAGGGACAGGGGAGCCTGAGACCCAGTACTTC. Translation gives CASSARGTGEPETQYF.

J is TRBJ1-4 and V is TRBV7-8; 7 nucleotides line up with TRBD1. Germline V CDR1 and CDR2: SGHVS, FQNEAQ. This CDR3 contains 14 residues. The J segment lost 4 bases and the V segment lost 5 bases, leaving 4 bases of the junction unmatched. The CDR3 loop reads CASSTDRVNEKLFF. CDR3 sequence (DNA): TGTGCCAGCAGCACAGACAGGGTTAATGAAAAACTGTTTTTT.

J is TRBJ1-5 and V is TRBV6-6; no clear D gene. The CDR3 consists of 12 residues. CDR1 and CDR2 from the germline V gene are MNHNY and SVGAGI (reference sequence). Trimming shortened V by 6 bases and J by 7 bases, and 10 bases separated the two germline ends. CDR3 in amino acids: CASRLGDQPQHF. CDR3 sequence (DNA): TGTGCCAGCAGGCTTGGAGACCAGCCCCAGCATTTT.

The rearrangement uses TRBV4-1 and TRBJ2-2; TRBD1 aligns across 12 bases. Germline lookup yields CDR1 MGHRA and CDR2 YSYEKL. This CDR3 is built from 18 residues. V gave up 4 bases and J gave up 4 bases; unmatched junction bases: 10. The CDR3 here is CASSLLRGTGGVTGELFF. The CDR3 DNA sequence: TGCGCCAGCAGCCTCCTAAGGGGGACAGGGGGCGTCACCGGGGAGCTGTTTTTT.